These 32 T cell receptor beta chains were sequenced from one sample in a study of technical replicates of blood from several donors listed by TCRdb under 2017. The library was obtained by the immunoSEQ multiplex PCR assay. This is the immuneACCESS table as TCRdb keeps it, with only in-frame sequences that have V and J called. A part of the clones is gone; compared with another copy, unresolved V genes explain less than half, and the rest is unexplained. This sample comprises tens of thousands of clones, about 91% of them detected only once. About 0.27% of the sample belongs to the ten largest clones. Input material: T cells isolated from PBMCs. These receptor sequences come from a human donor in good health.

CDR3 bases: TGTGCCTGGAGTGGCGTGGACAGTGATAATCAGCCCCAGCATTTT. Encoded protein: CAWSGVDSDNQPQHF. The chain uses TRBV30 and TRBJ1-5, with D possibly TRBD1 on 6 matching bases. The CDR3 sequence is 15 residues long. The V end lost 1 base, the J end lost 4 bases, and 14 bases lay between the germline ends. Germline V lookup: CDR1 GTSNPN, CDR2 SVGIG (reference sequence).

The rearrangement uses TRBV4-1 and TRBJ2-1, with 11 bases matching TRBD2. The V gene end was trimmed by 4 bases and the J gene end by 0 bases; junction bases not matched to a gene: 5. The CDR3 spans 17 residues. The germline V gene encodes CDR1 MGHRA and CDR2 YSYEKL. Here the CDR3 DNA reads TGCGCCAGCAGCCGGGGGACTAGCGGCAGCTCCTACAATGAGCAGTTCTTC. Its protein product is CASSRGTSGSSYNEQFF.

The chain has TRBV29-1 and TRBJ2-7, with D unresolved. Trimming shortened V by 5 bases and J by 2 bases, and 13 bases separated the two germline ends. Germline V lookup: CDR1 SQVTM, CDR2 ANQGSEA. The CDR3 sequence is 13 residues long. The CDR3 sequence: CSVTARIPYEQYF. CDR3 nucleotides: TGCAGCGTTACGGCTAGAATACCCTACGAGCAGTACTTC.

V and J are TRBV18 and TRBJ2-3; the D gene is possibly TRBD2 (5 bases). The CDR3 covers 16 residues. Looked up from germline, CDR1 is KGHSH and CDR2 is LQKENI. V was shortened by 5 bases and J by 7 bases, with 22 bases between the two germline ends. The CDR3 is CASSTRTSGSGNTQYF. CDR3 coding DNA: TGTGCCAGCTCAACCAGGACCAGCGGTAGTGGAAATACGCAGTATTTT. The entire variable domain, with the rest obtained from reference TRBV18 and TRBJ2-3, is as follows: NAGVMQNPRHLVRRRGQEARLRCSPMKGHSHVYWYRQLPEEGLKFMVYLQKENIIDESGMPKERFSAEFPKEGPSILRIQQVVRGDSAAYFCASSTRTSGSGNTQYFGPGTRLTVL.

The chain combines TRBV20-1 with TRBJ1-1; D perhaps matches TRBD1 (6 bases). Germline V gives CDR1 DFQATT, CDR2 SNEGSKA (reference sequence). This CDR3 is built from 10 residues. The ends were cut back, 6 bases at V and 11 bases at J, with 13 bases in the middle. The CDR3 here is CSATDSRAFF. In DNA, the CDR3 is TGCAGTGCCACGGACAGTAGGGCTTTCTTT.

Comment on this clone: In the same sample, other DNA sequences code for this CDR3. CDR3 loop: CASRTGQGHYEQYF. The CDR3, as DNA: TGTGCCAGCAGAACGGGACAGGGGCACTACGAGCAGTACTTC. V gene TRBV6-6 combines with J gene TRBJ2-7, with 10 bases fitting TRBD1. Germline assignment: CDR1 MNHNY and CDR2 SVGAGI (reference sequence). The J segment lost 3 bases and the V segment lost 6 bases, leaving 5 bases of the junction unmatched. CDR3 length: 14 residues.

J is TRBJ2-7 and V is TRBV27; 9 nucleotides match TRBD1. CDR1 and CDR2 from the germline V gene are MNHEY and SMNVEV (reference sequence). The CDR3 loop spans 16 amino acids. Losses at the gene ends were 0 bases for V and 3 bases for J; bases not matched to a gene: 6. CDR3 DNA: TGTGCCAGCAGTTTATCCCGGACAGGGGTAAACTACGAGCAGTACTTC. Its translation: CASSLSRTGVNYEQYF.

The chain recombines TRBV19 with TRBJ2-3; maybe TRBD1 (6 bases). The CDR3 covers 16 residues. Germline values: CDR1 LNHDA, CDR2 SQIVND (reference sequence). V gave up 5 bases and J gave up 1 base, with 16 bases separating them. CDR3 sequence: CASSLHRVSGTDTQYF. CDR3 bases: TGTGCCAGTAGTCTACACAGGGTCAGCGGCACAGATACGCAGTATTTT.

V and J are TRBV6-6 and TRBJ1-1, with a possible D match to TRBD1 (6 bases). This CDR3 comprises 12 residues. Trimming stripped 10 bases from V and 0 bases from J, with 9 bases between. Germline lookup yields CDR1 MNHNY and CDR2 SVGAGI (reference sequence). This chain's CDR3 is CATRGVNTEAFF. CDR3 nucleotides: TGTGCCACCAGGGGCGTGAACACTGAAGCTTTCTTT.

V usage is TRBV28 and J usage is TRBJ2-1; D is perhaps TRBD2 (6 bases). The length of the CDR3 is 17 residues. Germline CDR1 reads MDHEN; CDR2 reads SYDVKM. V was trimmed by 5 bases and J by 6 bases, leaving 23 bases between them. CDR3 nucleotide sequence: TGTGCCAGCAGTCGGGACGTGGGGGGAATACGAGGCAATGAGCAGTTCTTC. The encoded protein is CASSRDVGGIRGNEQFF. Complete variable domain (other parts from reference TRBV28 and TRBJ2-1): DVKVTQSSRYLVKRTGEKVFLECVQDMDHENMFWYRQDPGLGLRLIYFSYDVKMKEKGDIPEGYSVSREKKERFSLILESASTNQTSMYLCASSRDVGGIRGNEQFFGPGTRLTVL.

The chain carries TRBV4-1 and TRBJ2-1; 11 bases are a match to TRBD2. In germline, CDR1 is MGHRA, CDR2 YSYEKL. The CDR3 length is 18 residues. The V and J ends lost 2 bases and 0 bases, in that order; junction bases with no gene match: 6. This CDR3 is CASSQRTSGPSSYNEQFF. In DNA, the CDR3 is TGCGCCAGCAGCCAACGGACTAGCGGGCCCAGCTCCTACAATGAGCAGTTCTTC.

The chain couples TRBV9 to TRBJ2-1, with D perhaps matching TRBD2 (6 bases). V was pared by 4 bases and J by 5 bases, with 7 bases between. The CDR3 covers 12 residues. Germline CDR1 reads SGDLS; CDR2 reads YYNGEE. CDR3: CASSWGDNEQFF. CDR3 coding DNA: TGTGCCAGCAGCTGGGGGGACAATGAGCAGTTCTTC.

As for this clone: One junction end disagrees with the germline gene, perhaps due to a read error. J is TRBJ1-2 and V is TRBV5-1, with TRBD1 identical over 7 bases. There are 13 residues in the CDR3. Looked up from germline, CDR1 is SGHRS and CDR2 is YFSETQ. CDR3 nucleotide sequence: TGCGCCAGCAGCTTGTACCCCTTGGACAGGCGAGTCTTC. This encodes CASSLYPLDRRVF.

The J gene is TRBJ1-3, the V gene TRBV9; D not resolved. V dropped 4 bases and J dropped 4 bases, with 15 bases sitting between them. This CDR3 region has 15 residues. Germline CDR1 is SGDLS and CDR2 is YYNGEE. The CDR3 loop is CASSFDTTTGNTIYF. The CDR3 DNA reads TGTGCCAGCAGCTTCGACACGACCACGGGAAACACCATATATTTT.

The CDR3 DNA follows: TGTGCCTGGACAGGGGGCGCAGATACGCAGTATTTT. Translation: CAWTGGADTQYF. The chain uses TRBV30 and TRBJ2-3, with TRBD1 matching over 8 bases. After removal of 4 bases from V and 4 bases from J, the junction contained 1 base not matched to a gene. The germline gives CDR1 GTSNPN, CDR2 SVGIG (reference sequence). This CDR3 has 12 amino acids.

The chain combines TRBV4-1 with TRBJ2-3, with 8 bases lining up with TRBD1. The germline V gene encodes CDR1 MGHRA and CDR2 YSYEKL. J lost 4 bases, V lost 1 base, and 7 bases had no gene match. This CDR3 is 16 amino acids long. The CDR3 loop is CASSQVGRGRPDTQYF. CDR3 coding DNA: TGCGCCAGCAGCCAAGTGGGCAGGGGGCGACCAGATACGCAGTATTTT.

The chain uses TRBV18 and TRBJ2-7; no definite D call. CDR1 and CDR2 (germline): KGHSH, LQKENI. CDR3 length equals 14 residues. Trimming pared 2 bases from V and 5 bases from J, leaving 13 bases between. For the CDR3, the DNA is TGTGCCAGCTCACCAATTCAAGTTGAGAACGAGCAGTACTTC. Translated, it gives CASSPIQVENEQYF.

The rearrangement uses TRBV7-9 and TRBJ1-1; D remains unclear. V gave up 5 bases and J gave up 7 bases, with 14 bases separating them. CDR3 length: 13 residues. Germline CDR1 is SEHNR and CDR2 is FQNEAQ (reference sequence). CDR3 nucleotide sequence: TGTGCCAGCAGCCCGCGACACCTAATTGAAGCTTTCTTT. Translated: CASSPRHLIEAFF. Based on the CDR3 plus reference TRBV7-9 and TRBJ1-1, the full variable domain is DTGVSQNPRHKITKRGQNVTFRCDPISEHNRLYWYRQTLGQGPEFLTYFQNEAQLEKSRLLSDRFSAERPKGSFSTLEIQRTEQGDSAMYLCASSPRHLIEAFFGQGTRLTVV.

This chain links TRBV6-5 with TRBJ2-1, with TRBD2 matching 10 bases. Germline assignment: CDR1 MNHEY and CDR2 SVGAGI. CDR3 length equals 15 residues. V shed 6 bases, J shed 4 bases, and the junction held 6 bases outside the gene matches. The CDR3 sequence: CASSFSGGPYNEQFF. The CDR3 bases are TGTGCCAGCAGCTTTAGCGGGGGGCCATACAATGAGCAGTTCTTC.

This clone was seen just once. The V and J genes are TRBV28 and TRBJ2-1, with 10 bases matching TRBD1. Per the germline V gene, CDR1 is MDHEN and CDR2 is SYDVKM. Trimming removed 8 bases from V and 7 bases from J; junction bases left unmatched: 8. This CDR3 contains 14 residues. The CDR3 protein is CASGGWDRGNEQFF. CDR3 nucleotides: TGTGCCAGCGGCGGCTGGGACAGGGGTAATGAGCAGTTCTTC.

V and J are TRBV4-1 and TRBJ2-7; TRBD1 is a possible D gene (5 bases). This CDR3 spans 15 amino acids. Germline CDR1 MGHRA, CDR2 YSYEKL. The germline V and J ends were trimmed by 2 bases and 4 bases, with 15 bases remaining between them. CDR3 sequence: CASSQLPGFSYEQYF. The CDR3 nucleotides read TGCGCCAGCAGCCAATTACCAGGGTTTAGTTACGAGCAGTACTTC.

This chain connects TRBV5-1 to TRBJ1-2; 7 bases map to TRBD1. Losses at the gene ends were 4 bases for V and 8 bases for J; bases not matched to a gene: 14. This CDR3 is 15 amino acids long. Germline CDR1 is SGHRS and CDR2 is YFSETQ. The CDR3 here is CASSQNDRGQGGYTF. The CDR3 DNA reads as TGCGCCAGCAGCCAGAATGATAGGGGGCAAGGAGGCTACACCTTC. The full variable domain, with the rest looked up from reference TRBV5-1 and TRBJ1-2, is KAGVTQTPRYLIKTRGQQVTLSCSPISGHRSVSWYQQTPGQGLQFLFEYFSETQRNKGNFPGRFSGRQFSNSRSEMNVSTLELGDSALYLCASSQNDRGQGGYTFGSGTRLTVV.

V gene TRBV19 combines with J gene TRBJ2-7; tentatively, D is TRBD1 (6 bases). Trimming removed 5 bases from V and 5 bases from J, with 19 bases in between. CDR1 and CDR2 (germline): LNHDA, SQIVND (reference sequence). The CDR3 is 15 residues long. The CDR3 sequence is CASSDTGKTANEQYF. The CDR3 nucleotides are TGTGCCAGTAGTGACACAGGGAAGACCGCGAACGAGCAGTACTTC.

The chain is built from TRBV5-1 and TRBJ2-7, with 8 nucleotides matching TRBD2. The V gene end was trimmed by 3 bases and the J gene end by 4 bases; junction bases not matched to a gene: 6. Germline V CDR1 and CDR2: SGHRS, YFSETQ. This CDR3 has 14 residues. DNA for the CDR3: TGCGCCAGCAGCTATACGGGGGGGCTTTACGAGCAGTACTTC. Its protein product is CASSYTGGLYEQYF.

The chain carries TRBV7-9 and TRBJ1-2; the D gene is possibly TRBD1 (5 bases). V dropped 8 bases and J dropped 4 bases, with 8 bases sitting between them. Germline loops: CDR1 SEHNR, CDR2 FQNEAQ (reference sequence). The CDR3 runs to 11 residues. The CDR3 spells CASGAFYGYTF. For the CDR3, the DNA is TGTGCCAGCGGGGCCTTCTATGGCTACACCTTC.

The rearrangement uses TRBV7-9 and TRBJ2-1; D is unresolved. This CDR3 has 12 amino acids. The germline CDR1 and CDR2 sequences are SEHNR and FQNEAQ (reference sequence). Trimming left V 7 bases short and J 2 bases short, with 6 bases between. Here the CDR3 DNA reads TGTGCCAGCACCCCAGCCTACAATGAGCAGTTCTTC. Protein product: CASTPAYNEQFF. Together with reference TRBV7-9 and TRBJ2-1, the CDR3 gives the full variable domain: DTGVSQNPRHKITKRGQNVTFRCDPISEHNRLYWYRQTLGQGPEFLTYFQNEAQLEKSRLLSDRFSAERPKGSFSTLEIQRTEQGDSAMYLCASTPAYNEQFFGPGTRLTVL.

V usage is TRBV28 and J usage is TRBJ2-7; 7 positions match TRBD2. Germline loops: CDR1 MDHEN, CDR2 SYDVKM. The CDR3 is made up of 16 amino acids. The ends lost 11 bases at V and 5 bases at J; junction bases unmatched: 21. The CDR3 is CAGPVVSRGVEDEQYF. The DNA for the CDR3 is TGTGCCGGACCTGTTGTCTCTCGGGGGGTAGAGGACGAGCAGTACTTC.

The J gene is TRBJ2-7, the V gene TRBV10-2, with 11 bases matching TRBD2. V trimming: 3 bases; J trimming: 4 bases; junction bases outside the gene matches: 8. CDR1 and CDR2 from the germline V gene are WSHSY and SAAADI. CDR3 length: 16 residues. The CDR3: CASSDKEGLAVYEQYF. In nucleotides, the CDR3 is TGCGCCAGCAGTGATAAGGAGGGACTAGCGGTATACGAGCAGTACTTC.

The V gene is TRBV5-8, the J gene TRBJ2-7; no firm D call. The CDR3 covers 11 residues. With 1 base removed from V and 5 bases from J, the gap between germline ends came to 4 bases. Germline-derived CDR1 and CDR2 are SGHTS and YDEGEE. CDR3 sequence: CASSLSHEQYF. The CDR3 DNA sequence: TGTGCCAGCAGCTTGTCTCACGAGCAGTACTTC.

The sample holds one count of this clone. V is TRBV11-2 and J is TRBJ2-7; D is ambiguous. The CDR3 consists of 13 residues. The germline V gene encodes CDR1 SGHAT and CDR2 FQNNGV. Trimming removed 5 bases from V and 5 bases from J, with 13 bases in between. The CDR3 reads CASSPLLGNEQYF. The CDR3 nucleotides are TGTGCCAGCAGCCCGCTTCTAGGAAACGAGCAGTACTTC.

The V call is TRBV7-8, the J call TRBJ2-7; unclear D gene. CDR1 SGHVS and CDR2 FQNEAQ come from the germline V gene. V was cut by 2 bases and J by 5 bases, with 13 bases left in between. The CDR3 consists of 14 residues. The CDR3 here is CASSLYLGNDEQYF. The CDR3 DNA is TGTGCCAGCAGCTTATATCTCGGTAACGACGAGCAGTACTTC. The variable domain in full, with the rest retrieved from reference TRBV7-8 and TRBJ2-7, is GAGVSQSPRYKVAKRGQDVALRCDPISGHVSLFWYQQALGQGPEFLTYFQNEAQLDKSGLPSDRFFAERPEGSVSTLKIQRTQQEDSAVYLCASSLYLGNDEQYFGPGTRLTVT.

This chain connects TRBV19 to TRBJ2-1; TRBD2 matches 9 bases. Germline V lookup: CDR1 LNHDA, CDR2 SQIVND (reference sequence). Losses at the gene ends were 6 bases for V and 3 bases for J; bases not matched to a gene: 15. The CDR3 sequence is 18 residues long. The CDR3 sequence is CASRGLARLAGDYNEQFF. CDR3 in DNA: TGTGCCAGTAGGGGTTTGGCCCGGTTAGCGGGGGACTACAATGAGCAGTTCTTC.